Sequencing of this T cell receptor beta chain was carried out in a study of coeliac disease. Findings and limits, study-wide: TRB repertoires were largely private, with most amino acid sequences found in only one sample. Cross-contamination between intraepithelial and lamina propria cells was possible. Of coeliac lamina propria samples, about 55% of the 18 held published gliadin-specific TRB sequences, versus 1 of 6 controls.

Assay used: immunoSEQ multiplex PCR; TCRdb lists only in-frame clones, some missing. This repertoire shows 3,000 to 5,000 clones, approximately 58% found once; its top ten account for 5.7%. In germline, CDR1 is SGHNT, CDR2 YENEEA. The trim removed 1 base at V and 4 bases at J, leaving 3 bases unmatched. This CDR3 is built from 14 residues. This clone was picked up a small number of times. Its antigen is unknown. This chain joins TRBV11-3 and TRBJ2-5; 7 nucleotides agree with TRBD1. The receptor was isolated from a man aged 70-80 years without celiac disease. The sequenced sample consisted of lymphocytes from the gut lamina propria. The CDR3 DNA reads TGTGCCAGCAGCTTAGGACAGGGTTTAGAGACCCAGTACTTC. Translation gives CASSLGQGLETQYF.